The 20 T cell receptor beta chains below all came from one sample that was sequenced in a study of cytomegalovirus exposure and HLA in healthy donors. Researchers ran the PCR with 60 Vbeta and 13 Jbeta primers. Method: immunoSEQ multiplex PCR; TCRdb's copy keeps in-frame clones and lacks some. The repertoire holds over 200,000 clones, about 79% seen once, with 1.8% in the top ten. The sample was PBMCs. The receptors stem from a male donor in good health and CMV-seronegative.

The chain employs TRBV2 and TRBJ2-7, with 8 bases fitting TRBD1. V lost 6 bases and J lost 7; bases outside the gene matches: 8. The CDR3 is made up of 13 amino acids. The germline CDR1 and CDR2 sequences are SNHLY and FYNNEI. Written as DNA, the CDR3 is TGTGCCAGCAGGCCTCAGGACAGGGATGAGCAGTACTTC. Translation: CASRPQDRDEQYF.

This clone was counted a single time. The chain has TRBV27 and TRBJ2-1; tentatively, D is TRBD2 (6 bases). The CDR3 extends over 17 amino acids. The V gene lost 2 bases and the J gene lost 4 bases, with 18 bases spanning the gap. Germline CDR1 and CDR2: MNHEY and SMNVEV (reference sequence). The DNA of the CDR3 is TGTGCCAGCAGTTTACGGTTTAGCGGAGGGGCTTACAATGAGCAGTTCTTC. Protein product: CASSLRFSGGAYNEQFF.

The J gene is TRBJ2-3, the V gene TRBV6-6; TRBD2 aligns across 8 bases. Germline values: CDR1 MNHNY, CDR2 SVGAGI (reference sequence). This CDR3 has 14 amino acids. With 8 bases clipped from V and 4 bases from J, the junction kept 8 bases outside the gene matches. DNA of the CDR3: TGTGCCAGCGGCACCGGGACTAGTGCAGATACGCAGTATTTT. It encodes CASGTGTSADTQYF.

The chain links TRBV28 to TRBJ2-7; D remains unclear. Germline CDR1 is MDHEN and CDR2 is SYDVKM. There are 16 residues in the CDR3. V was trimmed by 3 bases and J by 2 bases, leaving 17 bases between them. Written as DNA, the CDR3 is TGTGCCAGCAGTTTCTTACCTCGTTATGCTACCTACGAGCAGTACTTC. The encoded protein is CASSFLPRYATYEQYF.

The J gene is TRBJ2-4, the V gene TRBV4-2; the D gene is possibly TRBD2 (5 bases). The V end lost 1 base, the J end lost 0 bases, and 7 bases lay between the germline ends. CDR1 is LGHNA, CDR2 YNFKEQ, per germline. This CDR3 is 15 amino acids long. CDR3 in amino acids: CASSQGGLAKNIQYF. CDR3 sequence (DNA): TGTGCCAGCAGCCAAGGCGGACTAGCCAAAAACATTCAGTACTTC.

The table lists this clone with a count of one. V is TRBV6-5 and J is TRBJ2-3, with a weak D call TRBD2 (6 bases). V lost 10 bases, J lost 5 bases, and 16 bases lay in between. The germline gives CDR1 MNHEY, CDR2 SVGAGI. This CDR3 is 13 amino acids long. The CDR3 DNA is TGTGCCACCTCCCCGGGGGTAAGAGATACGCAGTATTTT. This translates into CATSPGVRDTQYF.

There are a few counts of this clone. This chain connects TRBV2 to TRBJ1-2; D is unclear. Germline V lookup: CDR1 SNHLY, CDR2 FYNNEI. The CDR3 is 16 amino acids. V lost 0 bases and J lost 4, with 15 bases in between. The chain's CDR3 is CASSEAVWATSYGYTF. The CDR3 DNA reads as TGTGCCAGCAGTGAAGCCGTGTGGGCTACAAGCTATGGCTACACCTTC.

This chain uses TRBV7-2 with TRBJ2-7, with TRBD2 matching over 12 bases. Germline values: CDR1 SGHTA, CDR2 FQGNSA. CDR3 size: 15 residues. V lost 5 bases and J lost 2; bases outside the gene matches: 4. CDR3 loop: CASSTLAGGPYEQYF. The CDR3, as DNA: TGTGCCAGCAGCACCCTAGCGGGAGGGCCCTACGAGCAGTACTTC.

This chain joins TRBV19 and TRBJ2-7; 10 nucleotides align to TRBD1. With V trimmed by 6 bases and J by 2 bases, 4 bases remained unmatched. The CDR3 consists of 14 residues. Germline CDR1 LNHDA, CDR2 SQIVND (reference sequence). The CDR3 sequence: CASRMGQGTYEQYF. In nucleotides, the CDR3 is TGTGCCAGTAGGATGGGACAGGGGACCTACGAGCAGTACTTC.

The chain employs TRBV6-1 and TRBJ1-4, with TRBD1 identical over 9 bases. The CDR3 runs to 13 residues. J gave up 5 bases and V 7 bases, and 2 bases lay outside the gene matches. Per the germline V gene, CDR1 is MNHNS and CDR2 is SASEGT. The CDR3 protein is CASKGTGNEKLFF. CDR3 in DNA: TGTGCCAGCAAGGGGACAGGGAATGAAAAACTGTTTTTT.

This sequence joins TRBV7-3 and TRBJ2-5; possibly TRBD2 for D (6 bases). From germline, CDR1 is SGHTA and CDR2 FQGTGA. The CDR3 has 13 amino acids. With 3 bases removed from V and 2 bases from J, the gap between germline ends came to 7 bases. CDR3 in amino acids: CASSLTRQETQYF. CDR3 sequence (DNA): TGTGCCAGCAGCTTGACTAGGCAAGAGACCCAGTACTTC.

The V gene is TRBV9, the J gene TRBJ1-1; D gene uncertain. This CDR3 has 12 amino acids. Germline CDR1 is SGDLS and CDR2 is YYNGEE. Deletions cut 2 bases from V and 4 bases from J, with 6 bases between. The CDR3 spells CASSVPGTEAFF. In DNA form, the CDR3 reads TGTGCCAGCAGCGTCCCGGGCACTGAAGCTTTCTTT.

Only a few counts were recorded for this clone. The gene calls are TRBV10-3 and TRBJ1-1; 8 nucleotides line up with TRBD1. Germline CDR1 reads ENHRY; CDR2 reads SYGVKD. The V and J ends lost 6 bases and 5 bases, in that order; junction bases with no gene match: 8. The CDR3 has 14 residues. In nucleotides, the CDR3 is TGTGCCATCAGGGTGGACAGGGAAGGGACTGAAGCTTTCTTT. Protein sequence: CAIRVDREGTEAFF.

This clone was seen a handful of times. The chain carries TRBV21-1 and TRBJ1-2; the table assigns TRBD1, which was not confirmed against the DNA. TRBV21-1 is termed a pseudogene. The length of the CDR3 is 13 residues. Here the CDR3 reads CASSEPGRYGYTF. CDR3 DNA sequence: TGTGCCAGCAGCGAGCCAGGGCGGTATGGCTACACCTTC.

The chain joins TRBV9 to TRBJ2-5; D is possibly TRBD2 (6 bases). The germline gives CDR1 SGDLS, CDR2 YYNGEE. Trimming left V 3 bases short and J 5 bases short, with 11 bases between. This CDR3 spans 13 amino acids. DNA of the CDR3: TGTGCCAGCAGCGGGGCTAGCGATGAGACCCAGTACTTC. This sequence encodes CASSGASDETQYF.

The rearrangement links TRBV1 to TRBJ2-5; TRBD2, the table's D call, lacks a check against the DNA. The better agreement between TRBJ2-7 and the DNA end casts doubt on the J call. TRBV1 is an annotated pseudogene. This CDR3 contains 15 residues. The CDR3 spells CTSSHTSGENYEQYF. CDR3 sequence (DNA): TGCACCAGCAGCCATACTAGCGGAGAAAACTACGAGCAGTACTTC.

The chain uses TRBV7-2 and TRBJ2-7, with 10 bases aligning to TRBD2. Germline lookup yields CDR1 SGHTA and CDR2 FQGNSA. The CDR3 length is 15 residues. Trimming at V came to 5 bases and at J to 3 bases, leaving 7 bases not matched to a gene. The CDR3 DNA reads TGTGCCAGCAGCCCACGGCTAGCGGGGGACTACGAGCAGTACTTC. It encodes CASSPRLAGDYEQYF.

CDR3 in amino acids: CASSLDRADTQYF. In DNA form, the CDR3 reads TGTGCCAGCAGCTTAGATCGGGCAGATACGCAGTATTTT. This chain joins TRBV11-2 and TRBJ2-3; D not certain. From germline, CDR1 is SGHAT and CDR2 FQNNGV. The V and J ends lost 0 bases and 4 bases respectively, with 5 bases between them. This CDR3 contains 13 residues.

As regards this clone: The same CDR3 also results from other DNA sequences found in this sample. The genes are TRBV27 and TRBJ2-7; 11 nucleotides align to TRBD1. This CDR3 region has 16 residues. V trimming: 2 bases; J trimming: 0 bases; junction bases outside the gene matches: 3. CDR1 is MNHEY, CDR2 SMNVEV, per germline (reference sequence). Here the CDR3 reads CASSLLGTGGSYEQYF. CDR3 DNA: TGTGCCAGCAGTTTACTCGGGACAGGGGGCTCCTACGAGCAGTACTTC.

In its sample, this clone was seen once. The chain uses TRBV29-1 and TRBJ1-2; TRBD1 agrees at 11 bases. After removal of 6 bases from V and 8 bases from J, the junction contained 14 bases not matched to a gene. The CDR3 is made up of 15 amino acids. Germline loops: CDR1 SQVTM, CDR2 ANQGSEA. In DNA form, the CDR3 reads TGCAGCGTAGATACCTTAGGACAGGGGGCGCGAGGCTACACCTTC. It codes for CSVDTLGQGARGYTF.